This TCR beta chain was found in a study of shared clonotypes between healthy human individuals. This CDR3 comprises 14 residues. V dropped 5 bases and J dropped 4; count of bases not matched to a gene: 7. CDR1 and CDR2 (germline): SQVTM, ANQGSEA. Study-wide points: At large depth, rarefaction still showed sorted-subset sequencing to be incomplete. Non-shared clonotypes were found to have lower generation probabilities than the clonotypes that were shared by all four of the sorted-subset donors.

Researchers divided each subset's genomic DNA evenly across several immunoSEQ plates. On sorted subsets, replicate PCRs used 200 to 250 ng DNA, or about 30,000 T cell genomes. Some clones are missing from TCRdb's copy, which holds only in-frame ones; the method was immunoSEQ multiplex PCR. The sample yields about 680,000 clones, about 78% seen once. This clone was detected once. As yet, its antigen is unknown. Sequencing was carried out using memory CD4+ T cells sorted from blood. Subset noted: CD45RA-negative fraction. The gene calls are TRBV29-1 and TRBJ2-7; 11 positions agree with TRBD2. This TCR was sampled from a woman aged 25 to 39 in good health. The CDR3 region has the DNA TGCAGCGTTACCCCCGGGACTAGCGGATACGAGCAGTACTTC. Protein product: CSVTPGTSGYEQYF.